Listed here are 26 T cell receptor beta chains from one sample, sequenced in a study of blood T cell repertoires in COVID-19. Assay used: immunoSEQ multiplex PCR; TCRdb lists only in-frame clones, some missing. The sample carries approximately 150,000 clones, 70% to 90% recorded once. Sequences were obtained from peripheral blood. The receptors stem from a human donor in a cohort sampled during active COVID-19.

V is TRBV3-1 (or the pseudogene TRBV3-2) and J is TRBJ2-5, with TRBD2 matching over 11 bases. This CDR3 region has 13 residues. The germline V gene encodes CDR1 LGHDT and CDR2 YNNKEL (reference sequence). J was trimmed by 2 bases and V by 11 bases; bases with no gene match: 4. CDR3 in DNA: TGTGCCGCTAGCGGGGGGACTCAAGAGACCCAGTACTTC. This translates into CAASGGTQETQYF.

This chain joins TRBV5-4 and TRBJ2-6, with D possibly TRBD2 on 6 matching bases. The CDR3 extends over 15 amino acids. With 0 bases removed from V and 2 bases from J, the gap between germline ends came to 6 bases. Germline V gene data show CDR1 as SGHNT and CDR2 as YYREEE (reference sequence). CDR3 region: CASSLGRAGANVLTF. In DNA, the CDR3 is TGTGCCAGCAGCTTGGGGAGGGCTGGGGCCAACGTCCTGACTTTC.

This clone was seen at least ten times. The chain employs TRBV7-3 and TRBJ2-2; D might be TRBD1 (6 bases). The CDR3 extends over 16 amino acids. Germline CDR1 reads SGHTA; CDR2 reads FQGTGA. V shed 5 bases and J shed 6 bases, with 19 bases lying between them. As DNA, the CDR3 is TGTGCCAGCAGCCAATACCCCAACAGGGCCCCCGGGGAGCTGTTTTTT. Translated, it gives CASSQYPNRAPGELFF.

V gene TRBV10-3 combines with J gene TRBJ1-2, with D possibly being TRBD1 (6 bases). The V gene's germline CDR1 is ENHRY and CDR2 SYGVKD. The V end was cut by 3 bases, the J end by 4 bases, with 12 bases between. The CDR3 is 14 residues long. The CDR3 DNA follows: TGTGCCATCAGTGAAACAGGGAACACCTATGGCTACACCTTC. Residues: CAISETGNTYGYTF.

The CDR3 DNA reads as TGTGCCAGCAGTGAGGGACAGGGGATGACTGAAGCTTTCTTT. Encoded protein: CASSEGQGMTEAFF. The chain employs TRBV2 and TRBJ1-1, with TRBD1 identical over 10 bases. The CDR3 has 14 amino acids. Germline CDR1 and CDR2: SNHLY and FYNNEI. V was clipped by 3 bases and J by 5 bases; unmatched bases: 3.

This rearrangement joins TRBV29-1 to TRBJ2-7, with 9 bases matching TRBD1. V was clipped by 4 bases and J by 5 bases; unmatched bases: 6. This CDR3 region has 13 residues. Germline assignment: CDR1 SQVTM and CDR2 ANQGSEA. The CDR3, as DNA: TGCAGCGTTGCCGGGACAGGGAATAACGAGCAGTACTTC. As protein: CSVAGTGNNEQYF.

CDR3 DNA: TGTGCCAGCAGCCCGGGCCCGGGGGATGGCTACACCTTC. Its protein product is CASSPGPGDGYTF. The chain couples TRBV5-4 to TRBJ1-2; the D gene is possibly TRBD1 (5 bases). This CDR3 has 13 amino acids. Deletions cut 4 bases from V and 6 bases from J, with 13 bases between. The V gene's germline CDR1 is SGHNT and CDR2 YYREEE (reference sequence).

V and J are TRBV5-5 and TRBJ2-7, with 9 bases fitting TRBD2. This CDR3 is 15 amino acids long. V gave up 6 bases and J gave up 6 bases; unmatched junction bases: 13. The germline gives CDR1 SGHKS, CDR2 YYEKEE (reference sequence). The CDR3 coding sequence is TGTGCCAGCACCCCCATCGGACTAGCGCCCGCCGAGCAGTACTTC. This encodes CASTPIGLAPAEQYF.

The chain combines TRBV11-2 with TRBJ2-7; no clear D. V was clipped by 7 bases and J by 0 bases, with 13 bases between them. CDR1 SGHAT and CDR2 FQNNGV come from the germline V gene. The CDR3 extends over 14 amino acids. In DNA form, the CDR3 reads TGTGCCAGCACTCTAACGGGTACCTCCTACGAGCAGTACTTC. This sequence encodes CASTLTGTSYEQYF.

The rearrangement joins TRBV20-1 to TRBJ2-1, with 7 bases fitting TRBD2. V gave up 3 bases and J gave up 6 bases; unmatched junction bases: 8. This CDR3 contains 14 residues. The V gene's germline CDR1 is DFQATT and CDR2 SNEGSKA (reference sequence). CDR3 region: CSASERGGVNEQFF. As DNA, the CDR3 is TGCAGTGCTAGTGAGCGGGGTGGGGTCAATGAGCAGTTCTTC.

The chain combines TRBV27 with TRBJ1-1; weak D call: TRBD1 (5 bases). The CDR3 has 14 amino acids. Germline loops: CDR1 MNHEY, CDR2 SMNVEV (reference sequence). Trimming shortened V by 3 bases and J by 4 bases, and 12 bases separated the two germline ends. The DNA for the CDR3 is TGTGCCAGCAGTTTCGGGCAGGGAACCACTGAAGCTTTCTTT. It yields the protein CASSFGQGTTEAFF.

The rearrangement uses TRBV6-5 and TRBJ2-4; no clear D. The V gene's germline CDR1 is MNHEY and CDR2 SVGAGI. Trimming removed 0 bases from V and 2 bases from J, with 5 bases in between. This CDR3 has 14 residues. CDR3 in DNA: TGTGCCAGCAGTTACTCGGGCCCCAAAAACATTCAGTACTTC. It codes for CASSYSGPKNIQYF.

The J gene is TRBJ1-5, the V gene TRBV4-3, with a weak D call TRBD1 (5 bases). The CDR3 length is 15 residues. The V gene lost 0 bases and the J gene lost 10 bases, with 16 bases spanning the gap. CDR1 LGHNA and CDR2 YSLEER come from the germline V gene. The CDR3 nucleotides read TGCGCCAGCAGCCAAGATCGGGGGGACCTCCAACCCCAGCATTTT. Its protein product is CASSQDRGDLQPQHF.

In DNA form, the CDR3 reads TGTGCCAGCAGCGTCACAGGGGGAGAGACCCAGTACTTC. Translation gives CASSVTGGETQYF. The chain uses TRBV7-9 and TRBJ2-5; 8 bases agree with TRBD1. V lost 5 bases to trimming and J lost 4 bases; unmatched junction nucleotides: 3. The CDR3 totals 13 residues. The germline V gene has CDR1 SEHNR and CDR2 FQNEAQ (reference sequence).

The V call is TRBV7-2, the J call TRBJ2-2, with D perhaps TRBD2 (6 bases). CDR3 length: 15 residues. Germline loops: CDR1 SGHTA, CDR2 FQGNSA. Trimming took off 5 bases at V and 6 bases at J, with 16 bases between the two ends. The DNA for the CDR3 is TGTGCCAGCAGCGCGCTGCCAGGGAGGCCCGGGGAGCTGTTTTTT. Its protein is CASSALPGRPGELFF.

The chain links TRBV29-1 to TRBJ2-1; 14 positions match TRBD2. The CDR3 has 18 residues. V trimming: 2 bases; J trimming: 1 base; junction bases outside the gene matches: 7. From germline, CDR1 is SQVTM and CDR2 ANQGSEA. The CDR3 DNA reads TGCAGCGTTGAAATGTCCAGGACTAGCGGGGGGTCCTACAATGAGCAGTTCTTC. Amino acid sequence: CSVEMSRTSGGSYNEQFF.

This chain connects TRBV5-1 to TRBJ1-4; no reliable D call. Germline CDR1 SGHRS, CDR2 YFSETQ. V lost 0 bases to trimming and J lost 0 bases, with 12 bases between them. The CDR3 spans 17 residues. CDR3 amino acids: CASSLESPSATNEKLFF. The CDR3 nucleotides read TGCGCCAGCAGCTTGGAGTCACCTTCAGCAACTAATGAAAAACTGTTTTTT.

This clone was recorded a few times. CDR3 nucleotide sequence: TGTGCCAGCAGTTACTCAGTGATAGGGGGTGGCTATGGCTACACCTTC. Amino acids: CASSYSVIGGGYGYTF. V and J are TRBV6-5 and TRBJ1-2; a weak D match, TRBD1 (6 bases). CDR3 length equals 16 residues. Germline CDR1 MNHEY, CDR2 SVGAGI. Trimming pared 0 bases from V and 4 bases from J, leaving 15 bases between.

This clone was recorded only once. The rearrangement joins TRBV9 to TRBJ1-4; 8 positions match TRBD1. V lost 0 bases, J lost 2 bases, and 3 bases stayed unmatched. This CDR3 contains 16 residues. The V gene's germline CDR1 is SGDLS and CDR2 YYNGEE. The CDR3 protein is CASSVAGGRTNEKLFF. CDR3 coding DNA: TGTGCCAGCAGCGTAGCAGGGGGCAGGACTAATGAAAAACTGTTTTTT.

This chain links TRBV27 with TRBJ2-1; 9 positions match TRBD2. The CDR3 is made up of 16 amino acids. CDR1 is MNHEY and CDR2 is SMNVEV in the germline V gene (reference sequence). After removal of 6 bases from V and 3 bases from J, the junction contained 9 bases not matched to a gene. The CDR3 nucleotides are TGTGCCAGCAGGCGGGGGGGAGCTTATTACTACAATGAGCAGTTCTTC. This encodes CASRRGGAYYYNEQFF.

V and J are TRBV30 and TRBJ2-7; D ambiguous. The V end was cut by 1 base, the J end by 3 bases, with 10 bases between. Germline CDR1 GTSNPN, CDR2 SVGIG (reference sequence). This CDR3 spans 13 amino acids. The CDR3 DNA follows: TGTGCCTGGAGTGACAGCCCGATCTACGAGCAGTACTTC. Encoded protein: CAWSDSPIYEQYF.

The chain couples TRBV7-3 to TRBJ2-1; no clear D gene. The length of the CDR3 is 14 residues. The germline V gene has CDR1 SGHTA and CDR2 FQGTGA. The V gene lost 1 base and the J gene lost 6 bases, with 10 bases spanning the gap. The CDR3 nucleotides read TGTGCCAGCAGCTTAAAACACCAAATCAATGAGCAGTTCTTC. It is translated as CASSLKHQINEQFF.

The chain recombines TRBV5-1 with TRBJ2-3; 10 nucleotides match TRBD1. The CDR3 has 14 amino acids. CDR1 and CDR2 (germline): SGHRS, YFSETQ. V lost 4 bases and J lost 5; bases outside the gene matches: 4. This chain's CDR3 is CASSPGTGVDTQYF. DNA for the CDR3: TGCGCCAGCAGCCCTGGGACAGGGGTAGATACGCAGTATTTT.

CDR3 sequence (DNA): TGTGCCATCAGTGAGGAGGTTAACTATAATTCACCCCTCCACTTT. Amino acid sequence: CAISEEVNYNSPLHF. The genes are TRBV10-3 and TRBJ1-6; unclear D gene. The germline V gene encodes CDR1 ENHRY and CDR2 SYGVKD. The CDR3 sequence is 15 residues long. V was cut by 2 bases and J by 3 bases, with 8 bases left in between.

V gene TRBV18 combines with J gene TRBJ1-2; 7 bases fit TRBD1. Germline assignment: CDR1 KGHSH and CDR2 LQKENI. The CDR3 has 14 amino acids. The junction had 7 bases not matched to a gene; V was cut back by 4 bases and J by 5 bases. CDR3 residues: CASSLRQGGYGYTF. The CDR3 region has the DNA TGTGCCAGCTCACTTCGACAGGGTGGGTATGGCTACACCTTC. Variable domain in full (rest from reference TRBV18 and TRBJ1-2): NAGVMQNPRHLVRRRGQEARLRCSPMKGHSHVYWYRQLPEEGLKFMVYLQKENIIDESGMPKERFSAEFPKEGPSILRIQQVVRGDSAAYFCASSLRQGGYGYTFGSGTRLTVV.

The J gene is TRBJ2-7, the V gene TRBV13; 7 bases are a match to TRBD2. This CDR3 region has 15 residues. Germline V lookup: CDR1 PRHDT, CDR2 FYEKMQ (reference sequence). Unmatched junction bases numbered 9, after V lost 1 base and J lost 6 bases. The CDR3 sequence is CASSLAGGGWGEQYF. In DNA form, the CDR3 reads TGTGCCAGCAGCTTAGCCGGCGGGGGTTGGGGCGAGCAGTACTTC.